The rows below give T cell receptor beta chains drawn from one sample of a study of siplizumab effects on memory and regulatory T cells. The repertoire was sequenced with immunoSEQ multiplex PCR; TCRdb's copy has only in-frame clones and lacks some. The sample lists about 110,000 clones, over 85% occurring once. The sample was CD4+ T cells sorted from blood. These receptors were obtained from a human donor in good health. The CDR3 runs from the conserved cysteine through the conserved F or W. Fields, in order: D gene, J gene, clone size, V gene, CDR3 DNA, CDR3 protein. The D gene is left open where the match is weak. Rows may omit the clone size; those that give it use once, few, many or a size class.

>.|TRBJ2-7|.|TRBV27
TGTGCCAGCAGTTTATCCTCAGGGACCTACGAGCAGTACTTC
CASSLSSGTYEQYF
>.|TRBJ1-1|.|TRBV7-9
TGTGCCAGCAGCTTAGGGTCCGTAAACACTGAAGCTTTCTTT
CASSLGSVNTEAFF
>.|TRBJ2-1|.|TRBV5-4
TGTGCCAGCAGTGCTCCTAGAGGATCTGAGCAGTTCTTC
CASSAPRGSEQFF
>TRBD1|TRBJ2-1|.|TRBV5-6
TGTGCCAGCAGTCCCCAGGGACAGGTGTTGTTCAATGAGCAGTTCTTC
CASSPQGQVLFNEQFF
>.|TRBJ1-2|.|TRBV12-5
TGTGCTAGTGGTTTAGGGACTGGGACAACTCCGGGCGGCTACACCTTC
CASGLGTGTTPGGYTF
>.|TRBJ1-4|.|TRBV5-1
TGCGCCAGCAGCCTAAGTATGGATCCTAATGAAAAACTGTTTTTT
CASSLSMDPNEKLFF
>.|TRBJ2-2|.|TRBV9
TGTGCCAGCAGCGTAGGGGTAGCGGTGAACACCGGGGAGCTGTTTTTT
CASSVGVAVNTGELFF
>.|TRBJ1-5|.|TRBV30
TGTGCCTGGAGGGACCCCAATCAGCCCCAGCATTTT
CAWRDPNQPQHF
>.|TRBJ2-1|.|TRBV9
TGTGCCAGCAGCGTAGCCAATCCCCTAATAAGACCGGAGCAGTTCTTC
CASSVANPLIRPEQFF
>TRBD1|TRBJ1-1|once|TRBV5-1
TGCGCCAGCAGCATAGGACAGGCGTACACTGAAGCTTTCTTT
CASSIGQAYTEAFF
>.|TRBJ2-1|.|TRBV7-8
TGTGCCTCCCAGCTTATTCGGGCTAGCTCCTACAATGAGCAGTTCTTC
CASQLIRASSYNEQFF
>TRBD2|TRBJ2-5|.|TRBV10-3
TGTGCCATCAAGCGGGATCGAGAGACCCAGTACTTC
CAIKRDRETQYF
>TRBD2|TRBJ2-5|once|TRBV11-2
TGTGCCAGCAGCGACGGGACTAGCGTCGGGACCCAGTACTTC
CASSDGTSVGTQYF
>.|TRBJ1-5|.|TRBV10-3
TGTGCCATCAGTGAGACAGATCGCAATCAGCCCCAGCATTTT
CAISETDRNQPQHF
>TRBD1|TRBJ1-2|.|TRBV5-1
TGCGCCAGCAGCTTGAGACTCGGACAGGGCCACTATGGCTACACCTTC
CASSLRLGQGHYGYTF
>.|TRBJ2-1|.|TRBV18
TGTGCCAGCTCACCTAGATCAGGTTACAATGAGCAGTTCTTC
CASSPRSGYNEQFF
>.|TRBJ1-5|.|TRBV19
TGTGCCACCCTAGGGAAGGGCAATCAGCCCCAGCATTTT
CATLGKGNQPQHF
>TRBD1|TRBJ1-1|.|TRBV6-1
TGTGCCAGCAAACTAGGACAGGACACTGAAGCTTTCTTT
CASKLGQDTEAFF
>TRBD2|TRBJ2-1|.|TRBV6-5
TGTGCCCCCCGCGGGTCCCGGGGGGGAGATGAGCAGTTCTTC
CAPRGSRGGDEQFF
>TRBD1|TRBJ2-7|.|TRBV7-9
TGTGCCAGCAGCTCATACAGGGGGCGAATCTTCTACGAGCAGTACTTC
CASSSYRGRIFYEQYF
>.|TRBJ1-2|.|TRBV7-3
TGTGCCAGCAGCCAACAGGGCCTCGATGGCTACACCTTC
CASSQQGLDGYTF
>.|TRBJ1-2|.|TRBV9
TGTGCCAGCATGGTCGGACGACTTGACTATGGCTACACCTTC
CASMVGRLDYGYTF
>.|TRBJ2-1|.|TRBV29-1
TGCAGCGTTGAAGATCCGAGGTCCGGGGGAAATTACAATGAGCAGTTCTTC
CSVEDPRSGGNYNEQFF
>TRBD1|TRBJ1-1|few|TRBV6-6
TGTGCCAGCAGTCCCCAGGGGGGGTACACTGAAGCTTTCTTT
CASSPQGGYTEAFF
>.|TRBJ1-1|.|TRBV6-5
TGTGCCAGCAGTTACGGCAAGGGGTGGGTTACTGAAGCTTTCTTT
CASSYGKGWVTEAFF
>.|TRBJ1-3|.|TRBV28
TGTGCCAGCACACATCGGCCCAGCTCTGGAAACACCATATATTTT
CASTHRPSSGNTIYF
>.|TRBJ1-5|.|TRBV7-9
TGTGCCAGCAGCCCGCCCCTTTCCGGTCAGCCCCAGCATTTT
CASSPPLSGQPQHF
>.|TRBJ2-2|few|TRBV5-1
TGCGCCAGCAGCTTGGAAGCGCATACCTACACCGGGGAGCTGTTTTTT
CASSLEAHTYTGELFF
>TRBD2|TRBJ2-3|.|TRBV7-8
TGTGCCAGCAGCTTATTGCGGGGGGGAACAGATACGCAGTATTTT
CASSLLRGGTDTQYF
>TRBD1|TRBJ2-7|.|TRBV6-5
TGTGCCAGCAGAGGGACAGGGGGCACGAACGAGCAGTACTTC
CASRGTGGTNEQYF
>.|TRBJ1-2|.|TRBV19
TGTGCCAGTAGTATAGATTTGAGCCAGGTCTATGGCTACACCTTC
CASSIDLSQVYGYTF
>.|TRBJ1-1|.|TRBV6-5
TGTGCCAGCTTTATGGGATTCGCGAACACTGAAGCTTTCTTT
CASFMGFANTEAFF
>TRBD2|TRBJ2-3|.|TRBV5-1
TGCGCCAGCAGCTGGACTAGCGGGGGTGCAGATACGCAGTATTTT
CASSWTSGGADTQYF
>TRBD2|TRBJ2-7|.|TRBV2
TGTGCCAGCCTGCTAGCGGGAAAGTCCTACGAGCAGTACTTC
CASLLAGKSYEQYF
>TRBD1|TRBJ2-5|.|TRBV11-2
TGTGCCAGCAGCTTAATCCAGGGGGCATTGAAAGAGACCCAGTACTTC
CASSLIQGALKETQYF
>.|TRBJ1-1|few|TRBV12-5
TGTGCTAGTGGTCTTACAGCCACTGAAGCTTTCTTT
CASGLTATEAFF
>.|TRBJ1-2|.|TRBV19
TGTGCCAGTAGTATCGGAGGGGCTGGGGACTATGGCTACACCTTC
CASSIGGAGDYGYTF